Detailed here is one TCR beta chain. Judged by its sample share, this clonotype qualifies as hyperexpanded (1% or more). Its antigen target is currently unknown. No clone much larger than this one lies a single base away; base qualities are absent. Per the publication, the time point label means: blood at routine non-recurrence follow-up after resection. Without any cell sorting, TCR sequencing was performed on whole RNA extracted either from tumor and nontumor lung tissue or from cryopreserved PBMC samples. Only patients with enough RNA available from two or more tumor regions were chosen for TCR sequencing. The sample belongs to a study of spatial heterogeneity in lung cancer (dated by TCRdb to between 2018 and 2021). For the study in its entirety: The donors were 70 or so patients from the lung TRACERx cohort who had early-stage, untreated non-small cell lung cancer. Follow-up PBMC samples were sequenced whenever the samples were available, and the median time to follow-up was two to three years after resection. More beta-chain than alpha-chain transcripts were consistently detected, likely reflecting higher beta-chain transcript abundance. In the raw uncorrected reads, each unique combination of TCR and UMI appeared on average more than ten times. In non-small cell lung cancer, the study made a quantitative comparison of TCR alpha and beta repertoires among multiple tumor regions, matched nontumor lung and blood. Nonsynonymous mutation counts, determined by whole-exome sequencing of tumor tissue, were related to features of the TCR repertoire. At surgery, both alpha and beta chains were TCR-sequenced in roughly 230 tumor regions, some 64 matched nontumor lung samples and around 50 PBMC samples. The study at large found these results: Comparisons of baseline and follow-up blood repertoires included only 11 to 15 patients. Confirming at a functional level the hypothesis that regional TCRs recognize regional mutations was considered to require additional single-cell paired TCR alpha and beta sequencing. Ubiquitous expanded tumor TCRs were detected in blood more often at tumor resection than at routine follow-up.

To prepare the library, 5' RACE was applied. The sequencing machine was a NextSeq 500. The TCR library protocol attached a unique molecular identifier to each TCR cDNA molecule to allow correction of PCR and sequencing errors. The authors processed their data as follows. TCR identification, UMI-based error correction and CDR3 extraction were performed with Decombinator tools. TCRs above a frequency of 2 per 1,000, corresponding to the top 1% of the tumor frequency distribution, were defined as expanded. Rényi diversity was computed with the R vegan package after subsampling each repertoire 100 times to 5,000 TCRs. CDR3 similarity networks were constructed using string-kernel similarity of amino acid triplets, with links drawn between CDR3s whose pairwise similarity was above 0.82. TCRdb ran its own pipeline on the public reads, namely fastp trimming at Q25 and MiXCR clone calling, and kept in-frame beta chains. CDR3 protein sequences are deduplicated, and each keeps its most common genes and DNA. The V and J calls, along with clone size, are taken from TCRdb and not from the paper's own processing. The sample data list 1,200 or so distinct CDR3 sequences, and 25% to 35% of these were observed just once. Of the sample, 30% is held by the ten largest clones.

This clonotype was obtained from a male donor with early-stage non-small cell lung cancer. This specimen was PBMCs, taken at follow-up.

At the DNA level, the sequence is TGTGCCAGCAGTTACTCGGGACAGGACGAGCAGTACTTC. The encoded protein is CASSYSGQDEQYF. The sequence links TRBV6-5 to TRBJ2-7; 8 nucleotides in the junction match TRBD1. The CDR3 runs 13 amino acids, cysteine and phenylalanine included. CDR3 DNA is the only sequence kept; it has 39 bases, read in frame from the first base. CDR1 and CDR2 are drawn from the germline V gene: MNHEY, SVGAGI. The junction shows trimming of 0 bases on V and 5 bases on J, and the gene matches do not reach 0 bases of it.